One and the same sample provided the 31 T cell receptor beta chains below, sequenced in a study of human T cells and chemical hapten exposure. Time point given: patch test 1, 2 weeks after DPC sensitization. Treatment meaning: therapeutic diphenylcyclopropenone sensitization with weekly scalp DPC. TCRdb re-called the RACE reads through MiXCR, storing one row per CDR3 protein. The profile shows approximately 400,000 distinct CDR3 sequences, approximately 5.1% of them singletons. The specimen was whole blood, collected in connection with sensitization to the hapten diphenylcyclopropenone (DPC). These receptors all come from a woman between 45 and 65 years old with alopecia areata. Some clones in this sample may be carry-over from other donors' samples.

CDR3 DNA sequence: TGTGCCAGCAGCCAATACGGACAGGGGACCTACAATGAGCAGTTCTTC. This encodes CASSQYGQGTYNEQFF. The chain has TRBV4-2 and TRBJ2-1; 9 bases line up with TRBD1. The length of the CDR3 is 16 residues. The germline CDR1 and CDR2 sequences are LGHNA and YNFKEQ. Trimming at V came to 2 bases and at J to 2 bases, leaving 4 bases not matched to a gene.

This clonotype was picked up a small number of times. The J gene is TRBJ1-4, the V gene TRBV7-9; D gene uncertain. CDR3 size: 14 residues. CDR1 and CDR2 from the germline V gene are SEHNR and FQNEAQ (reference sequence). With 5 bases removed from V and 7 bases from J, the gap between germline ends came to 14 bases. The CDR3 DNA is TGTGCCAGCAGCCAGACGGGAGGTGTTGAAAAACTGTTTTTT. Encoded protein: CASSQTGGVEKLFF.

This clonotype was seen many times. The chain joins TRBV30 to TRBJ2-7; 7 positions agree with TRBD1. Germline CDR1 reads GTSNPN; CDR2 reads SVGIG (reference sequence). V dropped 0 bases and J dropped 5; count of bases not matched to a gene: 1. The CDR3 extends over 12 amino acids. As DNA, the CDR3 is TGTGCCTGGAGTGTAGGGGGCAACGAGCAGTACTTC. Protein: CAWSVGGNEQYF.

This rearrangement joins TRBV7-8 to TRBJ2-3; 9 positions agree with TRBD1. The junction had 4 bases not matched to a gene; V was cut back by 0 bases and J by 0 bases. The CDR3 has 17 amino acids. Per germline, CDR1 SGHVS and CDR2 FQNEAQ. The CDR3: CASSLARGTGSTDTQYF. The DNA of the CDR3 is TGTGCCAGCAGCTTAGCGAGGGGGACAGGGAGCACAGATACGCAGTATTTT. Variable domain in full (rest from reference TRBV7-8 and TRBJ2-3): GAGVSQSPRYKVAKRGQDVALRCDPISGHVSLFWYQQALGQGPEFLTYFQNEAQLDKSGLPSDRFFAERPEGSVSTLKIQRTQQEDSAVYLCASSLARGTGSTDTQYFGPGTRLTVL.

CDR3 nucleotide sequence: TGTGCCAGCAGCCAAGCCAGGGGTCACAATCAGCCCCAGCATTTT. As protein: CASSQARGHNQPQHF. The chain employs TRBV4-2 and TRBJ1-5, with a tentative D call TRBD1 (6 bases). Trimming removed 1 base from V and 3 bases from J, with 10 bases in between. The CDR3 contains 15 residues. The germline gives CDR1 LGHNA, CDR2 YNFKEQ.

The table lists this clonotype with a few counts. The chain uses TRBV11-2 and TRBJ2-2, with D maybe TRBD1 (5 bases). The length of the CDR3 is 14 residues. CDR1 SGHAT and CDR2 FQNNGV come from the germline V gene. Trimming took off 4 bases at V and 4 bases at J, with 10 bases between the two ends. As DNA, the CDR3 is TGTGCCAGCAGCTGGGGCGGTGGCACCGGGGAGCTGTTTTTT. Translating it yields CASSWGGGTGELFF.

This clonotype was picked up many times. The rearrangement links TRBV27 to TRBJ2-5; tentative D call: TRBD1 (5 bases). Germline values: CDR1 MNHEY, CDR2 SMNVEV (reference sequence). CDR3 length: 13 residues. Trimming pared 6 bases from V and 4 bases from J, leaving 12 bases between. The CDR3 sequence: CASRAGLGETQYF. The CDR3 DNA reads as TGTGCCAGCAGAGCAGGGCTTGGAGAGACCCAGTACTTC.

This clonotype was recorded many times. J is TRBJ2-7 and V is TRBV28, with unresolved D. The CDR3 sequence is 11 residues long. The germline V gene has CDR1 MDHEN and CDR2 SYDVKM. Trimming pared 11 bases from V and 5 bases from J, leaving 13 bases between. The CDR3 DNA reads TGTGCCTCTGGGGTCCGGAACGAGCAGTACTTC. Its translation is CASGVRNEQYF.

This clonotype turned up a few times. The chain employs TRBV6-5 and TRBJ1-2; D perhaps matches TRBD1 (5 bases). Germline V gives CDR1 MNHEY, CDR2 SVGAGI. V was clipped by 5 bases and J by 4 bases, with 14 bases between them. This CDR3 has 14 amino acids. The CDR3 DNA reads as TGTGCCAGCAGTCCTGACAGAGCCACCTATGGCTACACCTTC. Its translation is CASSPDRATYGYTF.

This clonotype showed up just a few times. The CDR3: CSAEGQGVVGYTF. In nucleotides, the CDR3 is TGCAGTGCTGAGGGACAGGGGGTTGTTGGCTACACCTTC. The J gene is TRBJ1-2, the V gene TRBV20-1, with TRBD1 matching 11 bases. V shed 5 bases and J 7 bases; nucleotides not matched to a gene: 6. From germline, CDR1 is DFQATT and CDR2 SNEGSKA (reference sequence). This CDR3 spans 13 amino acids.

This clonotype was detected many times. V usage is TRBV12-3 or TRBV12-4 and J usage is TRBJ2-1; either TRBD1 or TRBD2 may supply D (5 bases each). This CDR3 is built from 13 residues. Trimming removed 1 base from V and 10 bases from J, with 11 bases in between. The DNA of the CDR3 is TGTGCCAGCAGTTTAGGGGACCTCTCGGAGCAGTTCTTC. The encoded protein is CASSLGDLSEQFF.

V gene TRBV6-2 or TRBV6-3 combines with J gene TRBJ2-3; D gene unclear. The CDR3 length is 13 residues. CDR1 MNHEY and CDR2 SVGEGT come from the germline V gene. V was shortened by 11 bases and J by 6 bases, with 18 bases between the two germline ends. Written as DNA, the CDR3 is TGTGCCGGCAAGAAACTTCCTGCGGATACGCAGTATTTT. Encoded protein: CAGKKLPADTQYF.

The V and J genes are TRBV29-1 and TRBJ2-7; D not certain. V was shortened by 6 bases and J by 4 bases, with 10 bases between the two germline ends. Germline V CDR1 and CDR2: SQVTM, ANQGSEA. This CDR3 contains 11 residues. In DNA form, the CDR3 reads TGCAGCGTCTTAGACTCTTACGAGCAGTACTTC. The encoded protein is CSVLDSYEQYF.

This clonotype was counted ten times or more. The V and J genes are TRBV20-1 and TRBJ2-7; D gene uncertain. The germline V gene has CDR1 DFQATT and CDR2 SNEGSKA (reference sequence). The CDR3 has 14 residues. V lost 0 bases, J lost 11 bases, and 20 bases lay in between. The CDR3 region is CSARDTGPPTVEYF. Here the CDR3 DNA reads TGCAGTGCTAGAGATACGGGCCCCCCTACGGTTGAGTACTTC.

This clonotype was found a few times. The chain links TRBV6-6 to TRBJ2-7; 10 positions match TRBD2. The germline V gene encodes CDR1 MNHNY and CDR2 SVGAGI (reference sequence). V shed 7 bases and J 7 bases; nucleotides not matched to a gene: 16. The CDR3 spans 16 residues. CDR3 protein: CASTHGGTSVSGEQYF. CDR3 in DNA: TGTGCCAGCACCCACGGTGGGACTAGCGTTTCGGGGGAGCAGTACTTC.

V and J are TRBV7-9 and TRBJ2-3; TRBD2 might be the D (6 bases). The CDR3 is 14 amino acids. The germline V gene has CDR1 SEHNR and CDR2 FQNEAQ (reference sequence). V lost 3 bases and J 5 bases, leaving 12 bases between the germline ends. The CDR3 protein is CASSLAGNRDTQYF. As DNA, the CDR3 is TGTGCCAGCAGCTTGGCGGGAAATCGAGATACGCAGTATTTT.

This clonotype was detected many times. The genes are TRBV4-3 and TRBJ2-7; 9 nucleotides align to TRBD1. The germline V gene has CDR1 LGHNA and CDR2 YSLEER. CDR3 size: 16 residues. V dropped 2 bases and J dropped 0; count of bases not matched to a gene: 5. This CDR3 reads CASSQLGTGLSYEQYF. CDR3 DNA sequence: TGCGCCAGCAGCCAACTTGGGACAGGGCTCTCCTACGAGCAGTACTTC.

The genes are TRBV5-1 and TRBJ2-1; possibly TRBD2 for D (7 bases). The CDR3 is 14 amino acids. V gave up 5 bases and J gave up 5 bases, with 14 bases separating them. In germline, CDR1 is SGHRS, CDR2 YFSETQ. This CDR3 reads CASRIRGAHNEQFF. Written as DNA, the CDR3 is TGCGCCAGCAGGATACGGGGGGCCCACAATGAGCAGTTCTTC.

The sample holds a few counts of this clonotype. The chain links TRBV5-1 to TRBJ2-7, with 8 bases aligning to TRBD1. Germline V gives CDR1 SGHRS, CDR2 YFSETQ. V lost 4 bases, J lost 4 bases, and 7 bases stayed unmatched. The CDR3 sequence is 14 residues long. CDR3 bases: TGCGCCAGCAGCCTGAGACAGGGGCGTTACGAGCAGTACTTC. It yields the protein CASSLRQGRYEQYF. The full variable domain, its missing parts supplied by reference TRBV5-1 and TRBJ2-7, is KAGVTQTPRYLIKTRGQQVTLSCSPISGHRSVSWYQQTPGQGLQFLFEYFSETQRNKGNFPGRFSGRQFSNSRSEMNVSTLELGDSALYLCASSLRQGRYEQYFGPGTRLTVT.

This clonotype was seen at least ten times. The chain couples TRBV4-3 to TRBJ2-7, with 7 nucleotides matching TRBD2. Germline V gives CDR1 LGHNA, CDR2 YSLEER. V lost 0 bases and J lost 4; bases outside the gene matches: 3. CDR3 length equals 14 residues. CDR3 region: CASSQERAGYEQYF. The DNA of the CDR3 is TGCGCCAGCAGCCAAGAACGAGCGGGGTACGAGCAGTACTTC.

This clonotype appeared a few times. The chain recombines TRBV5-1 with TRBJ2-3; D is ambiguous. The CDR3 runs 14 residues. The germline V gene has CDR1 SGHRS and CDR2 YFSETQ. V was clipped by 2 bases and J by 4 bases, with 11 bases between them. CDR3 amino acids: CASSFPQSADTQYF. The CDR3 DNA follows: TGCGCCAGCAGCTTCCCCCAGAGCGCAGATACGCAGTATTTT. The whole variable domain, remainder taken from reference TRBV5-1 and TRBJ2-3, is KAGVTQTPRYLIKTRGQQVTLSCSPISGHRSVSWYQQTPGQGLQFLFEYFSETQRNKGNFPGRFSGRQFSNSRSEMNVSTLELGDSALYLCASSFPQSADTQYFGPGTRLTVL.

The table lists this clonotype with many counts. The rearrangement uses TRBV20-1 and TRBJ1-1, with unresolved D. The CDR3 sequence is 14 residues long. Germline V CDR1 and CDR2: DFQATT, SNEGSKA (reference sequence). Trimming left V 0 bases short and J 6 bases short, with 14 bases between. CDR3 sequence: CSARDFSHGPEAFF. CDR3 coding DNA: TGCAGTGCTAGAGATTTCTCCCACGGTCCTGAAGCTTTCTTT.

The J gene is TRBJ1-5, the V gene TRBV2, with D unclear. Germline values: CDR1 SNHLY, CDR2 FYNNEI. Trimming took off 5 bases at V and 4 bases at J, with 15 bases between the two ends. This CDR3 has 15 residues. This chain's CDR3 is CASSPQWRENQPQHF. The CDR3 nucleotides read TGTGCCAGCAGTCCCCAATGGCGGGAAAATCAGCCCCAGCATTTT.

The sample holds a few counts of this clonotype. This sequence joins TRBV19 and TRBJ2-3; perhaps TRBD2 as D (6 bases). The CDR3 runs 17 residues. Germline V gene data show CDR1 as LNHDA and CDR2 as SQIVND (reference sequence). V dropped 0 bases and J dropped 2 bases, with 15 bases sitting between them. CDR3 in DNA: TGTGCCAGTAGTATAGAGTCCGGCCCGGGAGACACAGATACGCAGTATTTT. Protein: CASSIESGPGDTDTQYF.

V usage is TRBV12-3 or TRBV12-4 and J usage is TRBJ1-5, with a weak D call TRBD1 (6 bases). V shed 7 bases and J shed 0 bases, with 13 bases lying between them. This CDR3 spans 15 amino acids. Here the CDR3 reads CASTSTGYSNQPQHF. The CDR3 nucleotides are TGTGCCAGCACGAGCACAGGGTATAGCAATCAGCCCCAGCATTTT.

This clonotype was counted between two and nine times. The chain recombines TRBV28 with TRBJ2-1; no clear D gene. The CDR3 is 13 residues long. Trimming stripped 7 bases from V and 0 bases from J, with 7 bases between. Per germline, CDR1 MDHEN and CDR2 SYDVKM. CDR3 DNA sequence: TGTGCCAGCATTGGTAGCTCCTACAATGAGCAGTTCTTC. Translated: CASIGSSYNEQFF.

The V gene is TRBV6-5, the J gene TRBJ2-1; no firm D call. Germline lookup yields CDR1 MNHEY and CDR2 SVGAGI. V lost 2 bases and J lost 0, with 8 bases in between. The CDR3 contains 15 residues. CDR3 DNA: TGTGCCAGCAGTTACCGGCAGAGCTCCTACAATGAGCAGTTCTTC. It codes for CASSYRQSSYNEQFF.

The sample holds many counts of this clonotype. The rearrangement joins TRBV20-1 to TRBJ1-4; 9 bases agree with TRBD1. CDR3 length: 14 amino acids. V shed 3 bases, J shed 8 bases, and the junction held 7 bases outside the gene matches. CDR1 and CDR2 from the germline V gene are DFQATT and SNEGSKA (reference sequence). This chain's CDR3 is CSASAGTGREKLFF. The CDR3 DNA reads as TGCAGTGCTAGTGCCGGGACAGGGAGAGAAAAACTGTTTTTT.

This clonotype has only a few counts. The V and J genes are TRBV7-2 and TRBJ1-6; D not certain. Germline lookup yields CDR1 SGHTA and CDR2 FQGNSA. V was cut by 3 bases and J by 2 bases, with 11 bases left in between. The CDR3 totals 16 residues. CDR3 sequence reads: CASSFRRVTYNSPLHF. The CDR3 coding sequence is TGTGCCAGCAGCTTTCGGAGGGTTACCTATAATTCACCCCTCCACTTT.

In its sample, this clonotype was seen many times. The rearrangement links TRBV25-1 to TRBJ2-6, with no clear D. The CDR3 extends over 14 amino acids. Germline V CDR1 and CDR2: MGHDK, SYGVNS. Trimming pared 4 bases from V and 4 bases from J, leaving 8 bases between. The CDR3, as DNA: TGTGCCAGCAGTGTCGGGTCCGGGGCCAACGTCCTGACTTTC. This gives the protein CASSVGSGANVLTF.

V usage is TRBV7-9 and J usage is TRBJ2-2; possibly TRBD2 for D (5 bases). Per germline, CDR1 SEHNR and CDR2 FQNEAQ (reference sequence). CDR3 length: 18 residues. V lost 5 bases, J lost 3 bases, and 22 bases lay in between. Here the CDR3 DNA reads TGTGCCAGCAGCCACCCCGACGGAGGCGGAGGCCACACCGGGGAGCTGTTTTTT. It encodes CASSHPDGGGGHTGELFF.